The T cell receptor (beta chain) described here comes from a study of cytomegalovirus exposure and HLA in healthy donors. Germline V CDR1 and CDR2: LNHDA, SQIVND (reference sequence). V lost 1 base and J lost 3, with 13 bases in between. This CDR3 has 16 residues. This PCR relied on a set of 60 Vbeta primers and 13 Jbeta primers. TCRdb's copy holds only in-frame clones and misses some; the assay was immunoSEQ multiplex PCR. The sample contains around 110,000 clones, about 68% of which appear only once. This clone was seen only a few times. The gene calls are TRBV19 and TRBJ2-1; D not certain. The source of this sequence is a woman aged 40 to 50 in good health and CMV-seropositive. Material: PBMCs. CDR3 in amino acids: CASSIGLSGRYNEQFF. The CDR3 DNA reads TGTGCCAGTAGTATAGGCCTCTCGGGTCGCTACAATGAGCAGTTCTTC. The full variable domain, with the rest looked up from reference TRBV19 and TRBJ2-1, is DGGITQSPKYLFRKEGQNVTLSCEQNLNHDAMYWYRQDPGQGLRLIYYSQIVNDFQKGDIAEGYSVSREKKESFPLTVTSAQKNPTAFYLCASSIGLSGRYNEQFFGPGTRLTVL.